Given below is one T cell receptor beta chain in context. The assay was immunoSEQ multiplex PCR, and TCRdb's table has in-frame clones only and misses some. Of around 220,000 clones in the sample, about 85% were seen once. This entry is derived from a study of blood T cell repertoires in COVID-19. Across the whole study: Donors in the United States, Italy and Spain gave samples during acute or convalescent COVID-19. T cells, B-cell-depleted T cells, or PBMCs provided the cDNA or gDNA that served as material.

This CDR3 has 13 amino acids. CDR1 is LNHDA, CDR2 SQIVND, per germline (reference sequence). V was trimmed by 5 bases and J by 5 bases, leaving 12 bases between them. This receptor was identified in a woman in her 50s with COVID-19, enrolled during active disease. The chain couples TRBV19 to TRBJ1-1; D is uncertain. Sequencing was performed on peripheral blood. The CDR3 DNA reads TGTGCCAGTAGTGATGGGTTGAGGACTGAAGCTTTCTTT. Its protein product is CASSDGLRTEAFF. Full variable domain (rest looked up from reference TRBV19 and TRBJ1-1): DGGITQSPKYLFRKEGQNVTLSCEQNLNHDAMYWYRQDPGQGLRLIYYSQIVNDFQKGDIAEGYSVSREKKESFPLTVTSAQKNPTAFYLCASSDGLRTEAFFGQGTRLTVV.